One and the same sample provided the 5 T cell receptor beta chains below, sequenced in a study of blood T cell repertoires in COVID-19. Profiling relied on immunoSEQ multiplex PCR, and the TCRdb table lists in-frame clones only, not all of them. The repertoire holds fewer than 300,000 clones, with 75% to 95% as singletons. The sequencing input was PBMCs or T cells enriched from blood (not recorded which). Every receptor here comes from a woman aged 25 to 39 who had recovered from COVID-19.

This rearrangement joins TRBV4-3 to TRBJ2-1; 7 bases fit TRBD2. Trimming took 0 bases from V and 4 from J; bases not matched to a gene: 6. Germline V gene lookup returns CDR1 LGHNA and CDR2 YSLEER. This CDR3 is built from 16 residues. The CDR3 DNA sequence: TGCGCCAGCAGCCAAGAGGGAGCGGGATCTTACAATGAGCAGTTCTTC. Translating it yields CASSQEGAGSYNEQFF.

Only one count was recorded for this clone. The rearrangement uses TRBV7-2 and TRBJ2-1; weak D call: TRBD2 (6 bases). Germline assignment: CDR1 SGHTA and CDR2 FQGNSA. V was cut by 3 bases and J by 2 bases, with 11 bases left in between. There are 15 residues in the CDR3. This CDR3 reads CASSFERAAYNEQFF. DNA of the CDR3: TGTGCCAGCAGCTTCGAGCGGGCAGCCTACAATGAGCAGTTCTTC.

The chain uses TRBV25-1 and TRBJ1-5; a weak D match, TRBD1 (6 bases). V dropped 2 bases and J dropped 5 bases, with 10 bases sitting between them. The CDR3 contains 14 residues. From germline, CDR1 is MGHDK and CDR2 SYGVNS. Here the CDR3 reads CASSEGQPDQPQHF. CDR3 sequence (DNA): TGTGCCAGCAGTGAAGGACAGCCAGATCAGCCCCAGCATTTT.

The V gene is TRBV7-9, the J gene TRBJ1-5; 7 nucleotides agree with TRBD1. This CDR3 has 14 amino acids. J lost 3 bases, V lost 5 bases, and 4 bases had no gene match. Germline values: CDR1 SEHNR, CDR2 FQNEAQ (reference sequence). The CDR3 DNA follows: TGTGCCAGCAGCCCGGGACAGCCCAATCAGCCCCAGCATTTT. It specifies CASSPGQPNQPQHF.

This chain connects TRBV2 to TRBJ1-5; TRBD1 matches at 9 bases. J was trimmed by 6 bases and V by 4 bases; bases with no gene match: 4. From germline, CDR1 is SNHLY and CDR2 FYNNEI. This CDR3 region has 14 residues. CDR3 in amino acids: CASSVAQGAQPQHF. The CDR3 DNA reads TGTGCCAGCAGTGTGGCACAGGGGGCTCAGCCCCAGCATTTT.